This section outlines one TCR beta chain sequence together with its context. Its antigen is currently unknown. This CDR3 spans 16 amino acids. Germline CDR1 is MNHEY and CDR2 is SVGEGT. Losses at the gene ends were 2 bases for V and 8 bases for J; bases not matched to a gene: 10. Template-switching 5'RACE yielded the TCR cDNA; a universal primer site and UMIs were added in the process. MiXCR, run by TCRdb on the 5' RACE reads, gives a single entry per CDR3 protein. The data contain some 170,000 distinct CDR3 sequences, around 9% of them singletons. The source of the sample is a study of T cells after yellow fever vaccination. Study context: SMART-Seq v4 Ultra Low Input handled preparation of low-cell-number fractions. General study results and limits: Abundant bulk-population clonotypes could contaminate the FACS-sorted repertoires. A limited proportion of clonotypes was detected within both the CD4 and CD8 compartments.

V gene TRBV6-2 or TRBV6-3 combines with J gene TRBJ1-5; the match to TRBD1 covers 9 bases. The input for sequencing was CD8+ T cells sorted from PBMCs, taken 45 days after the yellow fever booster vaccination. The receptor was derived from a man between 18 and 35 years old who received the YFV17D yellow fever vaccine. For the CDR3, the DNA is TGTGCCAGCAGTTACGAAGTGGGACAGGGTGGTAAGCCCCAGCATTTT. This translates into CASSYEVGQGGKPQHF.